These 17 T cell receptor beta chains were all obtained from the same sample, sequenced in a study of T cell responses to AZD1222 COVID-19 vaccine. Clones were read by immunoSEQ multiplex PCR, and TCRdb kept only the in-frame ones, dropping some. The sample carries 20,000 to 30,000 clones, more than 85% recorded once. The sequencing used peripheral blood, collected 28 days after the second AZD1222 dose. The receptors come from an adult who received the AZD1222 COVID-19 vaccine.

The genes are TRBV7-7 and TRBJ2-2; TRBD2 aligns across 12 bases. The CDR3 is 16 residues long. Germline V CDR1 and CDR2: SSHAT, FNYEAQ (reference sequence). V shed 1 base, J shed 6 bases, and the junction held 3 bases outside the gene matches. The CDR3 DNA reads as TGTGCCAGCAGCTTAGGACTAGCGGGAGTCGCCGGGGAGCTGTTTTTT. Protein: CASSLGLAGVAGELFF.

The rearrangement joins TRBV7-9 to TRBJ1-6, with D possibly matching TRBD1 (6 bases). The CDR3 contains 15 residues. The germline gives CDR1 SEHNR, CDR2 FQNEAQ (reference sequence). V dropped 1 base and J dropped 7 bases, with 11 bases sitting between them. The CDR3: CASSLEDSQNSPLHF. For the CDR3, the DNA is TGTGCCAGCAGCTTAGAGGACAGCCAAAATTCACCCCTCCACTTT. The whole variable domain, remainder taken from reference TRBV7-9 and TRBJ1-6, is DTGVSQNPRHKITKRGQNVTFRCDPISEHNRLYWYRQTLGQGPEFLTYFQNEAQLEKSRLLSDRFSAERPKGSFSTLEIQRTEQGDSAMYLCASSLEDSQNSPLHFGNGTRLTVT.

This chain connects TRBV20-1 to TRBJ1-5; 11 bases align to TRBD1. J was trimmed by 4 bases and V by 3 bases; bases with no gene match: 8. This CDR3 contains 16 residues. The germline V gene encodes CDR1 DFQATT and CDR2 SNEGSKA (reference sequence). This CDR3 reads CSASSGQGAHNQPQHF. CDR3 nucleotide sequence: TGCAGTGCTAGTTCCGGACAGGGGGCGCATAATCAGCCCCAGCATTTT.

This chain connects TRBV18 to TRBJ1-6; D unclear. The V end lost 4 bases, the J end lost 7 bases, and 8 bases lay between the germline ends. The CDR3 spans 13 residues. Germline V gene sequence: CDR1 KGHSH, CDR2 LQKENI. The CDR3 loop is CASSLGDNSPLHF. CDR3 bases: TGTGCCAGCTCACTGGGCGACAATTCACCCCTCCACTTT. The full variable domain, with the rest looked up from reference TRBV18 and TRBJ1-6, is NAGVMQNPRHLVRRRGQEARLRCSPMKGHSHVYWYRQLPEEGLKFMVYLQKENIIDESGMPKERFSAEFPKEGPSILRIQQVVRGDSAAYFCASSLGDNSPLHFGNGTRLTVT.

CDR3 sequence (DNA): TGCAGTGGTCATGACTACACTGAAGCTTTCTTT. Translation gives CSGHDYTEAFF. The rearrangement uses TRBV20-1 and TRBJ1-1; D call uncertain. Per the germline V gene, CDR1 is DFQATT and CDR2 is SNEGSKA (reference sequence). V lost 7 bases and J lost 3, with 9 bases in between. CDR3 size: 11 residues.

In nucleotides, the CDR3 is TGTGCCAGCAGTGGGGGCGGGTATAATTCACCCCTCCACTTT. This sequence encodes CASSGGGYNSPLHF. The rearrangement joins TRBV3-1 (or the pseudogene TRBV3-2) to TRBJ1-6; perhaps TRBD1 as D (6 bases). Germline CDR1 reads LGHDT; CDR2 reads YNNKEL (reference sequence). This CDR3 comprises 14 residues. V lost 6 bases to trimming and J lost 4 bases, with 10 bases between them.

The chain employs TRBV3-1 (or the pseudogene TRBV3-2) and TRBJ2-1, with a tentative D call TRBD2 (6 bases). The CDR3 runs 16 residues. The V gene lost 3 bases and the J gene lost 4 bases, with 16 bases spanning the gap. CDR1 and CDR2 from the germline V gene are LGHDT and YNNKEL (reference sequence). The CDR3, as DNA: TGTGCCAGCAGCCACCAAGTAGACGCGGGATACAATGAGCAGTTCTTC. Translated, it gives CASSHQVDAGYNEQFF.

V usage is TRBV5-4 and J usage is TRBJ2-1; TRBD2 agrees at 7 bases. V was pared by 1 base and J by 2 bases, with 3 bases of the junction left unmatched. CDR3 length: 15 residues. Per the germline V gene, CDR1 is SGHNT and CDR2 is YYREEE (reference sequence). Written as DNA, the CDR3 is TGTGCCAGCAGCTTGTTCAGCGGGACCTACAATGAGCAGTTCTTC. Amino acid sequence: CASSLFSGTYNEQFF.

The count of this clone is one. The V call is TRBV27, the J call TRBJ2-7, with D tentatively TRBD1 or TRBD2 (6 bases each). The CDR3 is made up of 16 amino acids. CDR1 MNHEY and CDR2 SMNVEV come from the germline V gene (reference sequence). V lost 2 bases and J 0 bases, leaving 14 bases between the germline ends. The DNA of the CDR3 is TGTGCCAGCAGTTTAGGATGGGGGGCCTCCTCCTACGAGCAGTACTTC. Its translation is CASSLGWGASSYEQYF.

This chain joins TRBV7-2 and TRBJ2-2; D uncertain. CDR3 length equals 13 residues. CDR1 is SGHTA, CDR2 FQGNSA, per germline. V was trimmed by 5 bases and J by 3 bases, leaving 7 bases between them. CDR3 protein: CASSVFYTGELFF. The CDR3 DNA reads TGTGCCAGCAGCGTCTTTTACACCGGGGAGCTGTTTTTT.

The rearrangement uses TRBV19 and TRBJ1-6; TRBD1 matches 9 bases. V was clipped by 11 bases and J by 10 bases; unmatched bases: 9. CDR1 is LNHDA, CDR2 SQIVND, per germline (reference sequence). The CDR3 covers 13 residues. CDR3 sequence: CAAQGAQKSPLHF. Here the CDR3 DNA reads TGTGCCGCACAGGGGGCGCAAAAATCACCCCTCCACTTT.

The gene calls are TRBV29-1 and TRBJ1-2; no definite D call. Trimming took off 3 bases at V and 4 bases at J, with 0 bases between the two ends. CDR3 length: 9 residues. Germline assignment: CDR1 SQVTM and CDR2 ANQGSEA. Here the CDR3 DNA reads TGCAGCGTTGACTATGGCTACACCTTC. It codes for CSVDYGYTF.

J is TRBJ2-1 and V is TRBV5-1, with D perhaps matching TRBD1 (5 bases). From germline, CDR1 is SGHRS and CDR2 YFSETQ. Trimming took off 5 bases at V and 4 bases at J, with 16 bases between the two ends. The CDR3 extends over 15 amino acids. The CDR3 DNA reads TGCGCCAGCAGGGTGACAGAGTACTCATACAATGAGCAGTTCTTC. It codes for CASRVTEYSYNEQFF.

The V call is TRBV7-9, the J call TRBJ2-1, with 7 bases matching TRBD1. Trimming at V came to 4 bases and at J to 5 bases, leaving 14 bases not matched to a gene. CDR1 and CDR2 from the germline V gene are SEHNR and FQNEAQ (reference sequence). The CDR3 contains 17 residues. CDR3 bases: TGTGCCAGCAGCTCGACAGGGACGGTACTCGGGGACAATGAGCAGTTCTTC. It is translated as CASSSTGTVLGDNEQFF.

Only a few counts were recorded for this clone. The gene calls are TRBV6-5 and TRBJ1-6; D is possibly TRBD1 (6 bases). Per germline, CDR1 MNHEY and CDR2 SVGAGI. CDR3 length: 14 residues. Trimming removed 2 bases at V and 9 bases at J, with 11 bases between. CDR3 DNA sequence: TGTGCCAGCAGTTACGGAGGGGGAGGTTCACCCCTCCACTTT. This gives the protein CASSYGGGGSPLHF.

The CDR3 spells CASSAGWVGGANVLTF. The CDR3 DNA is TGTGCCAGCTCCGCGGGGTGGGTAGGTGGGGCCAACGTCCTGACTTTC. V usage is TRBV9 and J usage is TRBJ2-6, with a possible D match to TRBD2 (6 bases). V lost 7 bases and J 3 bases, leaving 17 bases between the germline ends. The CDR3 sequence is 16 residues long. The V gene's germline CDR1 is SGDLS and CDR2 YYNGEE.

The CDR3 reads CASSDRPSGTTYNEQFF. The CDR3 DNA sequence: TGTGCCAGCAGTGATAGGCCTAGCGGGACGACCTACAATGAGCAGTTCTTC. The rearrangement links TRBV6-1 to TRBJ2-1; 9 positions agree with TRBD2. With V trimmed by 3 bases and J by 2 bases, 8 bases remained unmatched. The CDR3 sequence is 17 residues long. CDR1 MNHNS and CDR2 SASEGT come from the germline V gene.